These T cell receptor beta chains were read from a single sample in a study of identical twins. Each CDR3 protein gets one entry after TCRdb re-called the 5' RACE reads with MiXCR. Among under 250,000 distinct CDR3 sequences, about 12% were seen once, and the ten largest hold 4% to 5%. The data also belong to a second study, concerning yellow fever vaccine responses in identical twins.

Sequencing was carried out using memory (CD45RO+) T cells sorted from blood. These TCRs come from a young woman in good health. The CDR3 runs from the conserved cysteine through the conserved F or W. D genes are given only for firm matches. The size of a clone is reported for some rows only, either as once, few or many, or as a class for expanded clones.

V: TRBV6-5; size: few; D: .; J: TRBJ2-1; DNA: TGTGCCAGCACAAGAGGCGATGAGCAGTTCTTC; CDR3: CASTRGDEQFF
V: TRBV6-5; size: .; D: .; J: TRBJ2-7; DNA: TGCGCCAGCAGTTACGATCTCGGAATCTCCCACGAGCAGTACTTC; CDR3: CASSYDLGISHEQYF
V: TRBV24-1; size: .; D: .; J: TRBJ1-5; DNA: TGTGCCACCAGTGTCGGAAGTACCAATCAGCCCCAGCATTTT; CDR3: CATSVGSTNQPQHF
V: TRBV7-9; size: .; D: .; J: TRBJ2-7; DNA: TGTGCCAGCAGCTCACAGGGGGACGGGGGGGAGCAGTACTTC; CDR3: CASSSQGDGGEQYF
V: TRBV3-1; size: .; D: .; J: TRBJ2-7; DNA: TGTGCCAGCAGCCAACCAGACAGATACGAGCAGTACTTC; CDR3: CASSQPDRYEQYF
V: TRBV9; size: .; D: .; J: TRBJ2-1; DNA: TGTGCCAGCAGCGTAGTCACTAGAAACAACAATGAGCAGTTCTTC; CDR3: CASSVVTRNNNEQFF
V: TRBV20-1; size: few; D: .; J: TRBJ2-2; DNA: TGCAGTGCTAGAGATTCGGGGAAGGACACCGGGGAGCTGTTTTTT; CDR3: CSARDSGKDTGELFF
V: TRBV7-9; size: .; D: .; J: TRBJ1-1; DNA: TGTGCCAGCAGCTTCACCCTCGGGGGGAACACTGAAGCTTTCTTT; CDR3: CASSFTLGGNTEAFF
V: TRBV12-5; size: many; D: .; J: TRBJ2-1; DNA: TGTGCTAGTGGTTTTGGGATCAATGAGCAGTTCTTC; CDR3: CASGFGINEQFF
V: TRBV20-1; size: few; D: TRBD1; J: TRBJ1-1; DNA: TGCAGTGCAAGGGACAGCATGAACACTGAAGCTTTCTTT; CDR3: CSARDSMNTEAFF
V: TRBV5-1; size: few; D: TRBD2; J: TRBJ2-1; DNA: TGCGCCAGCAGTGCTAGCGGGGAGTACAATGAGCAGTTCTTC; CDR3: CASSASGEYNEQFF
V: TRBV6-1; size: few; D: .; J: TRBJ1-1; DNA: TGTGCCAGCAGTGTTGGAGGGAAGCCGACTGAAGCTTTCTTT; CDR3: CASSVGGKPTEAFF
V: TRBV6-1; size: .; D: .; J: TRBJ2-7; DNA: TGTGCCAGCAGTCCTTCCCTGCAGAGAGACTACGAGCAGTACTTC; CDR3: CASSPSLQRDYEQYF
V: TRBV7-9; size: .; D: .; J: TRBJ2-7; DNA: TGTGCCAGCAGCTTAAGGGAGGTCGTGCACGAGCAGTACTTC; CDR3: CASSLREVVHEQYF
V: TRBV28; size: few; D: .; J: TRBJ2-3; DNA: TGTGCCAGCAGGGGAGGCTCGAGGGGCACAGATACGCAGTATTTT; CDR3: CASRGGSRGTDTQYF
V: TRBV2; size: .; D: TRBD1; J: TRBJ2-1; DNA: TGTGCCAGCAGTCGACAGGGGGCGACGGGGAATGAGCAGTTCTTC; CDR3: CASSRQGATGNEQFF
V: TRBV7-9; size: few; D: .; J: TRBJ2-7; DNA: TGTGCCAGCAGCTCATCAGGGCTTATTGAGCAGTACTTC; CDR3: CASSSSGLIEQYF
V: TRBV20-1; size: few; D: TRBD2; J: TRBJ2-5; DNA: TGCAGTGCTACTAGCGGGGGCTGGGAGACCCAGTACTTC; CDR3: CSATSGGWETQYF
V: TRBV11-2; size: .; D: TRBD2; J: TRBJ2-1; DNA: TGTGCCAGCAGCTTAGTTGCGGGAGGGCCGGGCAATGAGCAGTTCTTC; CDR3: CASSLVAGGPGNEQFF
V: TRBV19; size: few; D: TRBD1; J: TRBJ2-7; DNA: TGTGCCATGGGACAGGGGCGTCCCTTTGGATCCTACGAGCAGTACTTC; CDR3: CAMGQGRPFGSYEQYF
V: TRBV6-2/TRBV6-3; size: many; D: .; J: TRBJ2-5; DNA: TGTGCCAGCAGCAGGACAGAGCAAGAGACCCAGTACTTC; CDR3: CASSRTEQETQYF
V: TRBV9; size: few; D: .; J: TRBJ1-1; DNA: TGTGCCAGCAGCGTAGGGTTTCTGGGGGGAAAATACACTGAAGCTTTCTTT; CDR3: CASSVGFLGGKYTEAFF
V: TRBV5-1; size: few; D: TRBD2; J: TRBJ2-1; DNA: TGCGCCAGCAGCTCAGGACTAGCCAATGAGCAGTTCTTC; CDR3: CASSSGLANEQFF